Listed here are 24 T cell receptor beta chains from one sample, sequenced in a study of CD8+CD57+ T cells in acquired aplastic anemia. TCR beta VDJ and CDR3 profiling used genomic DNA as template. Each CDR3 protein gets one entry after TCRdb re-called the reads with MiXCR. The sample has roughly 58,000 distinct CDR3 sequences, around 55% seen once; the top ten hold about 2.5%. Sequences were obtained from sorted CD4+, CD8+, or CD8+CD57+ T cells (not recorded which) from PBMCs. The receptors here all came from a human donor in good health, serving as a control.

This clonotype was recorded many times. This chain uses TRBV5-6 with TRBJ2-5; 9 bases are shared with TRBD2. The length of the CDR3 is 15 residues. Germline V CDR1 and CDR2: SGHDT, YYEEEE. V shed 0 bases, J shed 6 bases, and the junction held 6 bases outside the gene matches. CDR3 loop: CASSLAASGVQTQYF. CDR3 coding DNA: TGTGCCAGCAGCTTGGCGGCTAGCGGGGTGCAGACCCAGTACTTC.

CDR3 amino acids: CSVQGGWTEAFF. The CDR3 DNA reads as TGCAGCGTTCAGGGGGGATGGACTGAAGCTTTCTTT. This chain links TRBV29-1 with TRBJ1-1; 7 bases are a match to TRBD1. The CDR3 totals 12 residues. V shed 5 bases and J 5 bases; nucleotides not matched to a gene: 5. In germline, CDR1 is SQVTM, CDR2 ANQGSEA.

The V gene is TRBV24-1, the J gene TRBJ1-2; 8 bases are shared with TRBD1. Trimming removed 8 bases from V and 6 bases from J; junction bases left unmatched: 7. In germline, CDR1 is KGHDR, CDR2 SFDVKD. CDR3 length: 13 amino acids. The CDR3 spells CATKAGGGDGYTF. The CDR3 coding sequence is TGTGCCACCAAGGCAGGGGGCGGGGATGGCTACACCTTC.

A note on this clonotype: With a much larger clone just one base away, this may be a read error. The chain carries TRBV18 and TRBJ1-4, with 7 positions matching TRBD1. Germline values: CDR1 KGHSH, CDR2 LQKENI. The CDR3 sequence is 12 residues long. V was pared by 6 bases and J by 7 bases, with 2 bases of the junction left unmatched. This CDR3 is CASSHRGEKLFF. The CDR3 nucleotides read TGTGCCAGCTCGCACAGGGGTGAAAAACTGTTTTTT.

This clonotype was counted at least ten times. This rearrangement joins TRBV9 to TRBJ2-5; 8 bases agree with TRBD1. V shed 0 bases, J shed 4 bases, and the junction held 5 bases outside the gene matches. The CDR3 has 15 residues. Germline V gives CDR1 SGDLS, CDR2 YYNGEE. CDR3 in amino acids: CASSVEQGVRETQYF. CDR3 in DNA: TGTGCCAGCAGCGTAGAACAGGGGGTCCGAGAGACCCAGTACTTC.

The chain couples TRBV19 to TRBJ1-2, with D unresolved. Per the germline V gene, CDR1 is LNHDA and CDR2 is SQIVND (reference sequence). The V end was cut by 2 bases, the J end by 2 bases, with 3 bases between. The CDR3 runs 12 residues. The CDR3 sequence is CASSIQNYGYTF. The DNA for the CDR3 is TGTGCCAGTAGTATACAGAACTATGGCTACACCTTC.

The chain recombines TRBV7-2 with TRBJ2-7; the match to TRBD2 covers 8 bases. CDR1 is SGHTA, CDR2 FQGNSA, per germline. The CDR3 runs to 15 residues. The ends lost 1 base at V and 5 bases at J; junction bases unmatched: 7. CDR3 loop: CASSLVSGSSHEQYF. DNA of the CDR3: TGTGCCAGCAGCTTAGTCAGCGGGAGTTCCCACGAGCAGTACTTC.

The V and J genes are TRBV7-2 and TRBJ2-7, with 9 bases aligning to TRBD2. CDR1 is SGHTA and CDR2 is FQGNSA in the germline V gene. Germline trimming cut 3 bases from V and 2 bases from J; bases unmatched to any gene: 14. The CDR3 is made up of 18 amino acids. The CDR3 sequence: CASSFAGGPKLRPYEQYF. The CDR3 DNA is TGTGCCAGCAGCTTTGCGGGAGGGCCTAAGCTAAGGCCCTACGAGCAGTACTTC.

This clonotype was counted ten times or more. The chain couples TRBV30 to TRBJ2-3; D is perhaps TRBD2 (6 bases). CDR3 length equals 15 residues. Trimming shortened V by 0 bases and J by 1 base, and 11 bases separated the two germline ends. Looked up from germline, CDR1 is GTSNPN and CDR2 is SVGIG (reference sequence). In DNA, the CDR3 is TGTGCCTGGAGTGTAGCGGGTGGTGGCACAGATACGCAGTATTTT. Translating gives CAWSVAGGGTDTQYF.

J is TRBJ2-7 and V is TRBV19; TRBD1 matches at 8 bases. There are 14 residues in the CDR3. The germline V gene encodes CDR1 LNHDA and CDR2 SQIVND (reference sequence). Unmatched junction bases numbered 18, after V lost 9 bases and J lost 11 bases. As DNA, the CDR3 is TGTGCCAGCAGCTTAGCAGGGACAGGCTTTAAAGAGTACTTC. It codes for CASSLAGTGFKEYF.

This clonotype was recorded many times. V gene TRBV7-6 combines with J gene TRBJ1-1; D not resolved. The CDR3 totals 16 residues. V lost 5 bases to trimming and J lost 0 bases, with 16 bases between them. Germline CDR1 reads SGHVS; CDR2 reads FNYEAQ. CDR3 nucleotide sequence: TGTGCCAGCAGCCAAGGCGGCCCTCTAATGAACACTGAAGCTTTCTTT. The encoded protein is CASSQGGPLMNTEAFF.

The chain carries TRBV10-3 and TRBJ1-2; D is ambiguous. Trimming pared 3 bases from V and 4 bases from J, leaving 9 bases between. This CDR3 comprises 13 residues. CDR1 ENHRY and CDR2 SYGVKD come from the germline V gene. The CDR3 DNA is TGTGCCATCAGTGATTACGGGAGCTATGGCTACACCTTC. It specifies CAISDYGSYGYTF.

The chain has TRBV2 and TRBJ1-3; 9 positions match TRBD1. The CDR3 is 15 residues long. V trimming: 6 bases; J trimming: 7 bases; junction bases outside the gene matches: 10. The germline CDR1 and CDR2 sequences are SNHLY and FYNNEI. The CDR3 reads CASSWDRVLDNTIYF. The CDR3 DNA is TGTGCCAGCAGCTGGGACAGGGTGCTAGATAACACCATATATTTT.

The CDR3 sequence: CASSLSGDTQYF. CDR3 nucleotide sequence: TGTGCCAGCAGCTTAAGCGGGGACACGCAGTATTTT. The chain couples TRBV7-3 to TRBJ2-3; possible D gene TRBD2, 6 bases. CDR1 and CDR2 (germline): SGHTA, FQGTGA. The CDR3 is 12 residues long. V was trimmed by 1 base and J by 9 bases, leaving 8 bases between them.

In this sample, this clonotype turned up many times. The chain is built from TRBV7-2 and TRBJ2-1; a weak D match, TRBD2 (6 bases). The CDR3 length is 15 residues. Trimming shortened V by 5 bases and J by 7 bases, and 18 bases separated the two germline ends. Germline CDR1 and CDR2: SGHTA and FQGNSA. The chain's CDR3 is CASSLGTARNNEQFF. The CDR3, as DNA: TGTGCCAGCAGCCTTGGGACTGCGAGGAATAATGAGCAGTTCTTC.

This clonotype was observed a handful of times. The V and J genes are TRBV7-2 and TRBJ1-1, with a weak D call TRBD1 (6 bases). V lost 4 bases, J lost 8 bases, and 17 bases lay in between. In germline, CDR1 is SGHTA, CDR2 FQGNSA. The CDR3 runs to 14 residues. The CDR3 is CASSSYAGQSEAFF. In nucleotides, the CDR3 is TGTGCCAGCAGCTCTTATGCCGGACAGTCCGAAGCTTTCTTT.

This clonotype was counted at least ten times. The rearrangement joins TRBV14 to TRBJ2-1; D is undetermined. The CDR3 runs 12 residues. The ends were cut back, 3 bases at V and 8 bases at J, with 8 bases in the middle. The V gene's germline CDR1 is SGHDN and CDR2 FVKESK. CDR3 loop: CASSQGWYEQFF. For the CDR3, the DNA is TGTGCCAGCAGCCAGGGGTGGTATGAGCAGTTCTTC.

In this sample, this clonotype turned up a few times. V is TRBV18 and J is TRBJ2-1, with a weak D call TRBD2 (6 bases). The V gene lost 2 bases and the J gene lost 0 bases, with 11 bases spanning the gap. The CDR3 is made up of 16 amino acids. Germline V lookup: CDR1 KGHSH, CDR2 LQKENI. The CDR3 DNA reads as TGTGCCAGCTCACCATTGACCGGGAGCTCCTACAATGAGCAGTTCTTC. Translating it yields CASSPLTGSSYNEQFF.

This clonotype has a count of ten or more. This sequence joins TRBV5-1 and TRBJ1-2; 7 bases fit TRBD1. CDR3 size: 14 residues. V lost 1 base and J lost 8; bases outside the gene matches: 8. Germline CDR1 is SGHRS and CDR2 is YFSETQ. CDR3 sequence (DNA): TGCGCCAGCAGCTTGACAGGGGCCCCCCCCGGCTACACCTTC. This codes for CASSLTGAPPGYTF.

The chain joins TRBV10-3 to TRBJ2-3, with 8 bases lining up with TRBD2. V lost 5 bases, J lost 5 bases, and 6 bases stayed unmatched. The germline gives CDR1 ENHRY, CDR2 SYGVKD. The CDR3 consists of 14 residues. The CDR3 region has the DNA TGTGCCATCAGTCTGGCGGGGGGAGGAGATACGCAGTATTTT. As protein: CAISLAGGGDTQYF.

The CDR3 DNA follows: TGTGCCAGCAGCCAAAATCTGGGCAATCAGCCCCAGCATTTT. This codes for CASSQNLGNQPQHF. The chain couples TRBV6-1 to TRBJ1-5; D uncertain. Germline-derived CDR1 and CDR2 are MNHNS and SASEGT. Trimming pared 6 bases from V and 2 bases from J, leaving 11 bases between. This CDR3 region has 14 residues.

The chain employs TRBV25-1 and TRBJ2-3; 11 nucleotides align to TRBD2. V was pared by 1 base and J by 4 bases, with 13 bases of the junction left unmatched. Germline CDR1 reads MGHDK; CDR2 reads SYGVNS. The CDR3 has 19 residues. In DNA, the CDR3 is TGTGCCAGCAGTGAATTTACTAGCGGGAGTTCCAAGACCCCAGATACGCAGTATTTT. Its protein product is CASSEFTSGSSKTPDTQYF. Full variable domain (remainder filled in from reference TRBV25-1 and TRBJ2-3): EADIYQTPRYLVIGTGKKITLECSQTMGHDKMYWYQQDPGMELHLIHYSYGVNSTEKGDLSSESTVSRIRTEHFPLTLESARPSHTSQYLCASSEFTSGSSKTPDTQYFGPGTRLTVL.

By its share, this clonotype is medium-sized (0.01 to 0.1%). V gene TRBV19 combines with J gene TRBJ1-6; 7 positions match TRBD1. The CDR3 is 12 amino acids. With V trimmed by 7 bases and J by 15 bases, 9 bases remained unmatched. Germline V gene data show CDR1 as LNHDA and CDR2 as SQIVND (reference sequence). The CDR3 reads CASTGQVGSLHF. CDR3 coding DNA: TGTGCCAGTACCGGACAGGTTGGGAGCCTCCACTTT.

The chain couples TRBV24-1 to TRBJ1-1, with D perhaps matching TRBD1 (5 bases). Germline V gene lookup returns CDR1 KGHDR and CDR2 SFDVKD. The CDR3 runs 16 residues. Trimming left V 3 bases short and J 0 bases short, with 13 bases between. CDR3 residues: CATSDPGQGLNTEAFF. CDR3 in DNA: TGTGCCACCAGTGATCCTGGGCAGGGACTGAACACTGAAGCTTTCTTT.